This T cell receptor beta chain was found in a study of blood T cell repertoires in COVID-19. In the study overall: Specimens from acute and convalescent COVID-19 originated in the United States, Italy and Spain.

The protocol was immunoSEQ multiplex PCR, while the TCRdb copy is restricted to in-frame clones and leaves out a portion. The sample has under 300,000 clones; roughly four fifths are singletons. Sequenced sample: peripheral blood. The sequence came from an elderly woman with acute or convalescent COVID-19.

CDR3 nucleotides: TGCGCCAGCAGCCAAGAGGGACAACCCAGAAACACCATATATTTT. It translates to CASSQEGQPRNTIYF. The chain has TRBV4-1 and TRBJ1-3; D may be TRBD1 (6 bases). The CDR3 is 15 amino acids. Trimming pared 0 bases from V and 5 bases from J, leaving 11 bases between. The germline V gene encodes CDR1 MGHRA and CDR2 YSYEKL.